The clone carrying this T cell receptor (beta chain) has more than one count but fewer than ten. Its antigen is currently unknown. This entry comes from a study of cytomegalovirus exposure and HLA in healthy donors. Study-level points and caveats: Confirmation in vitro established that a few CMV-associated chains were specific for CMV antigens.

Measured with immunoSEQ multiplex PCR; TCRdb has only the in-frame clones, and not every one. Of under 200,000 clones in the sample, roughly nine tenths were seen once. V lost 0 bases and J lost 9; bases outside the gene matches: 7. Germline lookup yields CDR1 SGDLS and CDR2 YYNGEE. There are 14 residues in the CDR3. The J gene is TRBJ2-7, the V gene TRBV9, with 9 nucleotides matching TRBD1. Sample: PBMCs. The sequence came from a man aged 18 to 30 in good health and CMV-seropositive. CDR3 DNA sequence: TGTGCCAGCAGCGTAGAGGGACAGGGCCTAGTGCAGTACTTC. Protein product: CASSVEGQGLVQYF.